The 21 T cell receptor beta chains presented below share a single source sample, sequenced in a study of PD-1 blockade in classical Hodgkin lymphoma. Regarding time point: cycle 4 day 1 (C4D1), after 6 weeks of nivolumab. Brentuximab vedotin exposure varied among the patients, all of whom had relapsed after autologous stem cell transplantation. The data were produced by immunoSEQ multiplex PCR, yet TCRdb's version contains in-frame clones alone and is incomplete. The sample gives tens of thousands of clones, around 80% of which show up once; about 39% is in the top ten. The material was peripheral blood mononuclear cells (PBMCs), obtained before the fourth cycle of nivolumab. These receptors all stem from a human donor with classical Hodgkin lymphoma.

The chain links TRBV30 to TRBJ2-2; 9 nucleotides agree with TRBD1. With V trimmed by 3 bases and J by 6 bases, 2 bases remained unmatched. Per germline, CDR1 GTSNPN and CDR2 SVGIG (reference sequence). There are 13 residues in the CDR3. The CDR3 DNA reads TGTGCCTGGAGGAGGACAGGGGCCGGGGAGCTGTTTTTT. Its translation is CAWRRTGAGELFF. Drawing the rest from reference TRBV30 and TRBJ2-2, the complete variable domain is SQTIHQWPATLVQPVGSPLSLECTVEGTSNPNLYWYRQAAGRGLQLLFYSVGIGQISSEVPQNLSASRPQDRQFILSSKKLLLSDSGFYLCAWRRTGAGELFFGEGSRLTVL.

This rearrangement joins TRBV11-3 to TRBJ2-7; D is unclear. V shed 2 bases and J shed 3 bases, with 11 bases lying between them. CDR1 is SGHNT and CDR2 is YENEEA in the germline V gene. CDR3 size: 14 residues. CDR3 nucleotide sequence: TGTGCCAGCAGCTTATCGAGCCTAAACTACGAGCAGTACTTC. This encodes CASSLSSLNYEQYF. Based on the CDR3 plus reference TRBV11-3 and TRBJ2-7, the full variable domain is EAGVVQSPRYKIIEKKQPVAFWCNPISGHNTLYWYLQNLGQGPELLIRYENEEAVDDSQLPKDRFSAERLKGVDSTLKIQPAELGDSAVYLCASSLSSLNYEQYFGPGTRLTVT.

The V call is TRBV10-3, the J call TRBJ1-3, with no clear D. The CDR3 totals 16 residues. Germline assignment: CDR1 ENHRY and CDR2 SYGVKD. Between the trimmed V and J ends, which lost 0 bases and 0 bases, there was a span of 9 bases. The CDR3 is CAISESLGSSGNTIYF. The CDR3 DNA follows: TGTGCCATCAGTGAGTCTTTGGGCAGCTCTGGAAACACCATATATTTT.

The V and J genes are TRBV7-8 and TRBJ2-6, with a possible D match to TRBD2 (6 bases). Germline V gives CDR1 SGHVS, CDR2 FQNEAQ. The CDR3 loop spans 17 amino acids. V was clipped by 4 bases and J by 2 bases, with 15 bases between them. In nucleotides, the CDR3 is TGTGCCAGCAGCTCAACGAGAGGAGGGACTGGGGCCAACGTCCTGACTTTC. Residues: CASSSTRGGTGANVLTF.

This clone came up a few times. The chain carries TRBV28 and TRBJ2-5, with D possibly being TRBD2 (6 bases). The germline V gene has CDR1 MDHEN and CDR2 SYDVKM. This CDR3 has 14 residues. Trimming pared 5 bases from V and 0 bases from J, leaving 10 bases between. The CDR3 DNA is TGTGCCAGCAGTCGAGCGGGTAACCAAGAGACCCAGTACTTC. As protein: CASSRAGNQETQYF.

The chain joins TRBV2 to TRBJ1-2; D unresolved. The CDR3 spans 14 residues. Trimming took 2 bases from V and 5 from J, leaving 12 bases between them. Germline lookup yields CDR1 SNHLY and CDR2 FYNNEI. The CDR3 sequence is CASSETGQDYGYTF. The CDR3 bases are TGTGCCAGCAGTGAAACCGGTCAGGATTATGGCTACACCTTC.

The chain recombines TRBV2 with TRBJ1-2; a weak D match, TRBD1 (5 bases). CDR1 is SNHLY, CDR2 FYNNEI, per germline. V was cut by 6 bases and J by 4 bases, with 21 bases left in between. The CDR3 consists of 16 residues. The CDR3 sequence is CASRDRRSPPGYGYTF. The CDR3 bases are TGTGCCAGCAGAGACAGACGGAGTCCTCCCGGCTATGGCTACACCTTC.

The genes are TRBV7-8 and TRBJ2-5; 9 nucleotides match TRBD2. Germline V gene lookup returns CDR1 SGHVS and CDR2 FQNEAQ. This CDR3 is 16 amino acids long. The ends lost 5 bases at V and 1 base at J; junction bases unmatched: 8. CDR3 region: CASSPFQRGVQETQYF. The CDR3 nucleotides read TGTGCCAGCAGCCCCTTCCAGCGGGGGGTCCAAGAGACCCAGTACTTC.

The chain links TRBV9 to TRBJ2-1, with 9 positions matching TRBD2. The CDR3 contains 17 residues. CDR1 and CDR2 (germline): SGDLS, YYNGEE. With V trimmed by 0 bases and J by 0 bases, 4 bases remained unmatched. This CDR3 reads CASSVVGSGGSYNEQFF. DNA for the CDR3: TGTGCCAGCAGCGTAGTCGGTAGCGGGGGCTCCTACAATGAGCAGTTCTTC.

V usage is TRBV7-3 and J usage is TRBJ2-2; D could derive from TRBD1 or TRBD2 (6 bases each). Between the trimmed V and J ends, which lost 3 bases and 4 bases, there was a span of 9 bases. CDR1 and CDR2 (germline): SGHTA, FQGTGA. CDR3 length: 14 amino acids. CDR3 in DNA: TGTGCCAGCAGCTTCCGGGGGCGCACCGGGGAGCTGTTTTTT. It encodes CASSFRGRTGELFF.

V usage is TRBV15 and J usage is TRBJ2-3; 7 bases match TRBD1. J was trimmed by 6 bases and V by 3 bases; bases with no gene match: 3. The CDR3 loop spans 13 amino acids. From germline, CDR1 is LNHNV and CDR2 YYDKDF (reference sequence). The DNA for the CDR3 is TGTGCCACCAGCAGCGACAGGGCCGATACGCAGTATTTT. Its translation is CATSSDRADTQYF.

This chain joins TRBV7-8 and TRBJ2-2, with 10 bases aligning to TRBD1. The junction had 11 bases not matched to a gene; V was cut back by 5 bases and J by 5 bases. The CDR3 covers 17 residues. CDR1 and CDR2 (germline): SGHVS, FQNEAQ. The CDR3 nucleotides read TGTGCCAGCAGCCCCACGGACAGGGGGACCCCAACCGGGGAGCTGTTTTTT. It codes for CASSPTDRGTPTGELFF.

This clone was seen a single time. This rearrangement joins TRBV28 to TRBJ2-5, with D possibly being TRBD1 or TRBD2 (7 bases each). The CDR3 length is 14 residues. Germline loops: CDR1 MDHEN, CDR2 SYDVKM. V lost 6 bases to trimming and J lost 5 bases, with 16 bases between them. The DNA for the CDR3 is TGTGCCAGCAGGGGGAGGGGGCTCGAGGAGACCCAGTACTTC. Protein sequence: CASRGRGLEETQYF.

For the CDR3, the DNA is TGTGCCAGCAGAGAGGGGTTATCCTACGAGCAGTACTTC. It yields the protein CASREGLSYEQYF. The genes are TRBV4-2 and TRBJ2-7; D is perhaps TRBD1 or TRBD2 (5 bases each). Germline V gene sequence: CDR1 LGHNA, CDR2 YNFKEQ. CDR3 length: 13 residues. V lost 6 bases and J lost 1, with 10 bases in between.

The chain is built from TRBV6-5 and TRBJ2-7, with 13 bases fitting TRBD2. CDR1 and CDR2 from the germline V gene are MNHEY and SVGAGI. The CDR3 consists of 15 residues. V lost 6 bases to trimming and J lost 2 bases; unmatched junction nucleotides: 4. In DNA form, the CDR3 reads TGTGCCAGCAGAAAAGGACTAGCGGGGGCCTACGAGCAGTACTTC. Translating gives CASRKGLAGAYEQYF.

The chain joins TRBV6-5 to TRBJ2-5; D may be TRBD1 (5 bases). The V end lost 0 bases, the J end lost 4 bases, and 9 bases lay between the germline ends. Germline values: CDR1 MNHEY, CDR2 SVGAGI. This CDR3 is built from 14 residues. The DNA of the CDR3 is TGTGCCAGCAGTTACTCAGGGGTACGAGAGACCCAGTACTTC. The encoded protein is CASSYSGVRETQYF.

The rearrangement uses TRBV12-1 and TRBJ2-7. TRBV12-1 is noted as a pseudogene. This CDR3 has 13 amino acids. DNA of the CDR3: TGTGCCAGTCCTACACCTGAGGACCTCGAGCAGTACTTC. It encodes CASPTPEDLEQYF.

V and J are TRBV7-2 and TRBJ1-2, with a possible D match to TRBD1 (5 bases). Germline CDR1 reads SGHTA; CDR2 reads FQGNSA. CDR3 length equals 16 residues. V lost 3 bases, J lost 4 bases, and 18 bases lay in between. For the CDR3, the DNA is TGTGCCAGCAGCTTTTCCCCCACCGGGACCGTCTATGGCTACACCTTC. Its translation: CASSFSPTGTVYGYTF.

Points on this clone: One end of the junction fails to match germline, which may point to a read error. The chain recombines TRBV7-7 with TRBJ2-7, with 8 bases that match TRBD2. The CDR3 is 13 residues long. Germline-derived CDR1 and CDR2 are SSHAT and FNYEAQ (reference sequence). The CDR3 sequence: CASSISGGGEQYF. The CDR3 nucleotides read TGTGCTAGCAGCATCAGCGGGGGAGGCGAGCAGTACTTC.

The chain recombines TRBV6-5 with TRBJ1-3; D unclear. With 6 bases removed from V and 2 bases from J, the gap between germline ends came to 5 bases. Germline CDR1 and CDR2: MNHEY and SVGAGI. CDR3 length: 12 amino acids. The CDR3 sequence: CASSSTGNTIYF. The CDR3 coding sequence is TGTGCCAGCAGCAGCACTGGAAACACCATATATTTT.

This chain connects TRBV9 to TRBJ2-5, with D perhaps matching TRBD1 or TRBD2 (6 bases each). V lost 3 bases and J 4 bases, leaving 16 bases between the germline ends. The CDR3 contains 15 residues. Germline CDR1 is SGDLS and CDR2 is YYNGEE. Here the CDR3 reads CASSALMGGGETQYF. As DNA, the CDR3 is TGTGCCAGCAGCGCCTTGATGGGGGGCGGAGAGACCCAGTACTTC.